The subject of this entry is one TCR beta chain. Its target is not known. CD45RO-negative, CCR7-selected cells formed the naive CD8 fraction, which excluded terminally differentiated effector memory CD45RA+ cells. Trimming pared 2 bases from V and 8 bases from J, leaving 13 bases between. Germline values: CDR1 WNHNN, CDR2 SYGVQD (reference sequence). The CDR3 is made up of 14 amino acids. These data are taken from a study of shared clonotypes between healthy human individuals. Study findings and constraints: The study's rarefaction showed incomplete sorted-subset sequencing despite large depth.

At the deep level, the assay was run. Only in-frame clones appear in the TCRdb table, and some are missing; sequencing was by immunoSEQ multiplex PCR. The sample lists hundreds of thousands of clones; roughly 95% were seen once. The source is a woman in her twenties or thirties in good health. The material sequenced was naive CD8+ T cells sorted from blood. The chain uses TRBV10-1 and TRBJ2-1; D is uncertain. The CDR3 protein is CASSENSGFDEQFF. The CDR3, as DNA: TGCGCCAGCAGTGAGAATTCCGGGTTCGATGAGCAGTTCTTC.